This record looks at one T cell receptor (beta chain) sequence and its context. Antigen unknown. These data originate in a study of early T cells in non-severe SARS-CoV-2 infection. For the study at large: Sequencing of bulk RNA from unsorted whole blood was done, without chain pairing.

V was trimmed by 0 bases and J by 0 bases, leaving 3 bases between them. The CDR3 totals 13 residues. From germline, CDR1 is GTSNPN and CDR2 SVGIG (reference sequence). General study points: Using VDJdb, the matching emphasized anti-spike CD8 responses while missing private and CD4 specificities.

The TCR library protocol attached unique molecular identifiers to the individual cDNA molecules. One entry per CDR3 protein, called by TCRdb with MiXCR from the 5' RACE reads. Found here are approximately 27,000 distinct CDR3 sequences, under 6% of them singletons; the top ten hold 5% to 6.5%. The chain has TRBV30 and TRBJ1-5; D is unresolved. The sequencing sample was made of whole blood. The TCR comes from an adult who was a healthcare worker with PCR-confirmed SARS-CoV-2 infection or an uninfected control (not recorded which). CDR3 in amino acids: CAWSVRSNQPQHF. The CDR3 nucleotides read TGTGCCTGGAGTGTACGTAGCAATCAGCCCCAGCATTTT.